This is a list of T cell receptor beta chains from one sample in a study of graft-versus-host responses after intestinal transplantation. Measured with immunoSEQ multiplex PCR; TCRdb has only the in-frame clones, and not every one. Altogether 10,000 or so clones are present, 85% to 95% being singletons, with the ten largest covering 3.6%. The sample consisted of PBMCs, taken 40 to 45 days after intestinal transplantation. The receptors come from a human patient who received an intestinal transplant, so some T cells may come from the graft donor. The conserved cysteine and the conserved F or W are not part of the CDR3 here. Size tells how often a clone was seen (once, few, many) or the class of an expanded clone, and some rows leave it out.

clone_size,v_call,j_call,cdr3_aa
.,TRBV12-5,TRBJ1-2,ASGLAGFRYGYT
.,TRBV9,TRBJ2-1,ASSVEIVGYNEQF
.,TRBV6-5,TRBJ2-7,ASSYYSSGGPYEQY
.,TRBV5-4,TRBJ1-4,ASSFYGSEKLF
.,TRBV12-5,TRBJ1-4,ASGQAAGEKLF
once,TRBV28,TRBJ1-2,ASSLGPTFRYGYT
.,TRBV14,TRBJ2-3,ASSRTDTQY
.,TRBV5-1,TRBJ1-4,ASSLRPTEEKLF
.,TRBV7-6,TRBJ2-2,ASSTIGVGGELF
.,TRBV7-7,TRBJ2-1,ASSPWGGGATSYNEQF